This T cell receptor (beta chain) emerged from a study of T cell repertoires in cytomegalovirus infection. About the study: Both CMV infection and a matching HLA type were indicated by public TCR beta signatures.

General study findings and limits: CMV-specific TCR beta clonotypes restricted by HLA-C dominated the ex vivo response.

Ten or more counts support this clonotype. Antigen specificity is unknown. Germline loops: CDR1 MDHEN, CDR2 SYDVKM. The V and J ends lost 7 bases and 4 bases respectively, with 17 bases between them. The CDR3 totals 15 residues. TCRdb called the reads again in MiXCR, with one record for every CDR3 protein. The table includes roughly 230,000 distinct CDR3 sequences, 9% to 15% detected once. The rearrangement uses TRBV28 and TRBJ1-3, with D possibly being TRBD1 (5 bases). Sequencing was done on a sample of PBMCs. The clonotype was recovered from a human donor in good health (CMV status not recorded). Some clones in this sample may be carry-over from other donors' samples. The CDR3 coding sequence is TGTGCCAGCAACCCAGCGGGGACCTACGGAAACACCATATATTTT. Translation: CASNPAGTYGNTIYF. Looking up the rest from reference TRBV28 and TRBJ1-3 gives the full variable domain: DVKVTQSSRYLVKRTGEKVFLECVQDMDHENMFWYRQDPGLGLRLIYFSYDVKMKEKGDIPEGYSVSREKKERFSLILESASTNQTSMYLCASNPAGTYGNTIYFGEGSWLTVV.